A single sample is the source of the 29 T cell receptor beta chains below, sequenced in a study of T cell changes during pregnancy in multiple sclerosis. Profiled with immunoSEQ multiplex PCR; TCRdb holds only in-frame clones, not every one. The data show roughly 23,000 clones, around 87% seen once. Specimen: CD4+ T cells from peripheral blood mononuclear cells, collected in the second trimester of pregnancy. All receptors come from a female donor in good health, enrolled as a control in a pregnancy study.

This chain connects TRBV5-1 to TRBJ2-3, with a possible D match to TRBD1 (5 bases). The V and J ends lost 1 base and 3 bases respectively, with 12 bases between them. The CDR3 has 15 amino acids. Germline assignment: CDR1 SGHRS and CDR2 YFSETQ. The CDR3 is CASSLTGLRTDTQYF. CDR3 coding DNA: TGCGCCAGCAGCTTGACAGGTCTTCGTACAGATACGCAGTATTTT.

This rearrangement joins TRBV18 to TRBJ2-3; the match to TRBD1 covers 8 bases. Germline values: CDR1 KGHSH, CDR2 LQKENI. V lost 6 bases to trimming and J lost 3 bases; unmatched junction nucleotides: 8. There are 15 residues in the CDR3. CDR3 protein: CASSWGTGGTDTQYF. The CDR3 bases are TGTGCCAGCTCTTGGGGAACAGGGGGAACAGATACGCAGTATTTT. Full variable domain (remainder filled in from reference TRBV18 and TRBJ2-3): NAGVMQNPRHLVRRRGQEARLRCSPMKGHSHVYWYRQLPEEGLKFMVYLQKENIIDESGMPKERFSAEFPKEGPSILRIQQVVRGDSAAYFCASSWGTGGTDTQYFGPGTRLTVL.

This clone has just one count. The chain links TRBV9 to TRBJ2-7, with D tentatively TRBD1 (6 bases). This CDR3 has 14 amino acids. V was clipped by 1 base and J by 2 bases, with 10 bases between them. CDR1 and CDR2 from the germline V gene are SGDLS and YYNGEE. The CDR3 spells CASSVRGIPYEQYF. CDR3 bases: TGTGCCAGCAGCGTAAGGGGGATCCCCTACGAGCAGTACTTC. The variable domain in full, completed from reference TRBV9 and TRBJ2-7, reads DSGVTQTPKHLITATGQRVTLRCSPRSGDLSVYWYQQSLDQGLQFLIQYYNGEERAKGNILERFSAQQFPDLHSELNLSSLELGDSALYFCASSVRGIPYEQYFGPGTRLTVT.

CDR3 sequence (DNA): TGCGCCAGCAGCCAACTTGGACAGGGGATCCCGCACGCCCAGTACGAGCAGTACTTC. Its translation: CASSQLGQGIPHAQYEQYF. The chain combines TRBV4-1 with TRBJ2-7; 9 nucleotides agree with TRBD1. V shed 2 bases, J shed 4 bases, and the junction held 18 bases outside the gene matches. The germline gives CDR1 MGHRA, CDR2 YSYEKL. The CDR3 covers 19 residues.

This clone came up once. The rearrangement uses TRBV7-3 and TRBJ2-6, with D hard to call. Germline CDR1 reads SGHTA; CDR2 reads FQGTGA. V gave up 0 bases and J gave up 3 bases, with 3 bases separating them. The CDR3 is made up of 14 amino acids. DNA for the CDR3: TGTGCCAGCAGCTTAACTAGTGGGGCCAACGTCCTGACTTTC. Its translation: CASSLTSGANVLTF.

This CDR3 reads CASSLVRTGGLSYEQYF. The CDR3 nucleotides are TGCGCCAGCAGCTTGGTTCGGACAGGGGGCCTCTCCTACGAGCAGTACTTC. The chain links TRBV5-1 to TRBJ2-5; 11 bases line up with TRBD1. The J call could be wrong; TRBJ2-7 is a better fit for the DNA end. The CDR3 runs 17 residues. CDR1 SGHRS and CDR2 YFSETQ come from the germline V gene.

The CDR3 DNA reads as TGTGCCAGCAGTCAACCCGGGACTAGCGGGGGCGCCGGGGAGCTGTTTTTT. It codes for CASSQPGTSGGAGELFF. The chain has TRBV27 and TRBJ2-2; TRBD2 aligns across 14 bases. After removal of 5 bases from V and 6 bases from J, the junction contained 8 bases not matched to a gene. Germline V gene lookup returns CDR1 MNHEY and CDR2 SMNVEV (reference sequence). The CDR3 is 17 amino acids.

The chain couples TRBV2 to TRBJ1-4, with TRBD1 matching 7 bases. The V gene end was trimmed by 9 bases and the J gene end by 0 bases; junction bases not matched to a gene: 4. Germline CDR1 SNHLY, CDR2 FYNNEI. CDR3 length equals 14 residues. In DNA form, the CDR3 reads TGTGCCAGAAGGGACAGAGCAACTAATGAAAAACTGTTTTTT. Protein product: CARRDRATNEKLFF. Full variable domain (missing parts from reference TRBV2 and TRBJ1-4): EPEVTQTPSHQVTQMGQEVILRCVPISNHLYFYWYRQILGQKVEFLVSFYNNEISEKSEIFDDQFSVERPDGSNFTLKIRSTKLEDSAMYFCARRDRATNEKLFFGSGTQLSVL.

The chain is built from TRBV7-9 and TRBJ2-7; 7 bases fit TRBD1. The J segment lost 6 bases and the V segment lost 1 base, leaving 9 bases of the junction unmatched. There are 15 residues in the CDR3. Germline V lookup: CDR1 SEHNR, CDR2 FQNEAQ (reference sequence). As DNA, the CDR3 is TGTGCCAGCAGCTTAGACAGGGGCCTTTGGAGCGAGCAGTACTTC. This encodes CASSLDRGLWSEQYF.

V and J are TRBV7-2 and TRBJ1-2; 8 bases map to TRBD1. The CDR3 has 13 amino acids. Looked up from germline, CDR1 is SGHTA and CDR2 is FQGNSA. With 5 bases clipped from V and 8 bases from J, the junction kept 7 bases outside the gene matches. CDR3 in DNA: TGTGCCAGCAGCCCGGACAGGGACAGAGGCTACACCTTC. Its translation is CASSPDRDRGYTF.

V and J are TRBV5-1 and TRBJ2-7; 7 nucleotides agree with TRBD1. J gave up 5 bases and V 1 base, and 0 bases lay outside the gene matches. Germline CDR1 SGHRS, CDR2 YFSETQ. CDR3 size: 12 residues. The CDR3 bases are TGCGCCAGCAGCTTGACAGGGGACGAGCAGTACTTC. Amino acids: CASSLTGDEQYF. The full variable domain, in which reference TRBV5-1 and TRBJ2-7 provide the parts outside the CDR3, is KAGVTQTPRYLIKTRGQQVTLSCSPISGHRSVSWYQQTPGQGLQFLFEYFSETQRNKGNFPGRFSGRQFSNSRSEMNVSTLELGDSALYLCASSLTGDEQYFGPGTRLTVT.

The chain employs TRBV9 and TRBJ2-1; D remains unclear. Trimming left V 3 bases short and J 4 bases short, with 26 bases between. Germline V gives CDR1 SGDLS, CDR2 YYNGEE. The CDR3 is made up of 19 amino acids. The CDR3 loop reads CASSARVPVAHSLYNEQFF. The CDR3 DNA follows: TGTGCCAGCAGCGCGAGAGTGCCGGTAGCCCATTCGTTATACAATGAGCAGTTCTTC.

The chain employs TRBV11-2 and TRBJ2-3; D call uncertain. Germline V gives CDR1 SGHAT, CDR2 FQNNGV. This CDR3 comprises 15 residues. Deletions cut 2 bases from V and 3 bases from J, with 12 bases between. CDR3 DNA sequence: TGTGCCAGCAGCTTAAACGGAGAGGTAACAGATACGCAGTATTTT. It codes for CASSLNGEVTDTQYF.

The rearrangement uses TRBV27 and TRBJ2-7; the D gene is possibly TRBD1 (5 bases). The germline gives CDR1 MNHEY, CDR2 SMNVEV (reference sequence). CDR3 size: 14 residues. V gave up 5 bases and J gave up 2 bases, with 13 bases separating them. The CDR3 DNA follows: TGTGCCAGCAGTAAACAGGTTTTGGCCTACGAGCAGTACTTC. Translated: CASSKQVLAYEQYF.

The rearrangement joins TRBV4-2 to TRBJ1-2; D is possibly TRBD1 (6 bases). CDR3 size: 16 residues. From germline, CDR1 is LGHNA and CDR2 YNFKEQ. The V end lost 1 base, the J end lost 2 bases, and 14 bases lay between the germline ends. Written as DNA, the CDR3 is TGTGCCAGCAGCCAAGCGATCGGACAGACCAACTATGGCTACACCTTC. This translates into CASSQAIGQTNYGYTF.

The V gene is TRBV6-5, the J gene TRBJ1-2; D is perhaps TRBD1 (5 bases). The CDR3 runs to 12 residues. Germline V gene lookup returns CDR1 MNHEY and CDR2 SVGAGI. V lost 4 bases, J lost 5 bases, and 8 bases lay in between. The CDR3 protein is CASSFDRYGYTF. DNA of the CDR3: TGTGCCAGCAGTTTTGACAGATATGGCTACACCTTC.

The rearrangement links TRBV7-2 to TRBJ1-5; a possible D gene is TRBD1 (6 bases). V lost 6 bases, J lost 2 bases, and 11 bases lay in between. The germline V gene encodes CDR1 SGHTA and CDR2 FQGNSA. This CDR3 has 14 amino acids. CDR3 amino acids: CASSTRQGNQPQHF. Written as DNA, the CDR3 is TGTGCCAGCAGTACGAGACAGGGCAATCAGCCCCAGCATTTT.

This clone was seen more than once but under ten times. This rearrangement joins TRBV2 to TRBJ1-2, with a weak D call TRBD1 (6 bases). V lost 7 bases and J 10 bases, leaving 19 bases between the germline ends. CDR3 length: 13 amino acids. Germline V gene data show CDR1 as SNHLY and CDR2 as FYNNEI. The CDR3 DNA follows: TGTGCCAGCACCAGGGGAGTGGGGTTAAACTACACCTTC. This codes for CASTRGVGLNYTF. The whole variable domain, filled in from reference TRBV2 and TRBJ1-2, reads EPEVTQTPSHQVTQMGQEVILRCVPISNHLYFYWYRQILGQKVEFLVSFYNNEISEKSEIFDDQFSVERPDGSNFTLKIRSTKLEDSAMYFCASTRGVGLNYTFGSGTRLTVV.

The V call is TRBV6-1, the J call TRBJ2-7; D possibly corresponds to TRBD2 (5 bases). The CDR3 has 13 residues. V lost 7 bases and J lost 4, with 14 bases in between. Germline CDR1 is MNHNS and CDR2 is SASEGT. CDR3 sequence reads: CASTEGILYEQYF. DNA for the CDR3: TGTGCCAGCACCGAGGGCATTCTGTACGAGCAGTACTTC.

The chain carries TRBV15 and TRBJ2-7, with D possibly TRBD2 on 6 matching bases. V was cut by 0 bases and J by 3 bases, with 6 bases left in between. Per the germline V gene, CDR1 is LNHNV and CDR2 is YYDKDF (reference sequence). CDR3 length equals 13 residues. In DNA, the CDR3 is TGTGCCACCAGCAGAGAGGGGGGCTACGAGCAGTACTTC. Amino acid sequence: CATSREGGYEQYF. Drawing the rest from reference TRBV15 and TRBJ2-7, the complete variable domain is DAMVIQNPRYQVTQFGKPVTLSCSQTLNHNVMYWYQQKSSQAPKLLFHYYDKDFNNEADTPDNFQSRRPNTSFCFLDIRSPGLGDTAMYLCATSREGGYEQYFGPGTRLTVT.

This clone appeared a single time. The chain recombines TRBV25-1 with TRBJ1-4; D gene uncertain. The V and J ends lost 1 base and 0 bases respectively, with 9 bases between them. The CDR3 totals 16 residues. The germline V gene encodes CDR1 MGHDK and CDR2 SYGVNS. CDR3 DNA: TGTGCCAGCAGTGAATGGACGGGAGCAACTAATGAAAAACTGTTTTTT. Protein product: CASSEWTGATNEKLFF.

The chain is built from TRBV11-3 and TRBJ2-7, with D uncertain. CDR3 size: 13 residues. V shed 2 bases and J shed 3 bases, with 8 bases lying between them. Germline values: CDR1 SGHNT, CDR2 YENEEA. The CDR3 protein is CASSLNSYYEQYF. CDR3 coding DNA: TGTGCCAGCAGCTTAAACTCATACTACGAGCAGTACTTC. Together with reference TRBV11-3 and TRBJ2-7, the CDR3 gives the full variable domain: EAGVVQSPRYKIIEKKQPVAFWCNPISGHNTLYWYLQNLGQGPELLIRYENEEAVDDSQLPKDRFSAERLKGVDSTLKIQPAELGDSAVYLCASSLNSYYEQYFGPGTRLTVT.

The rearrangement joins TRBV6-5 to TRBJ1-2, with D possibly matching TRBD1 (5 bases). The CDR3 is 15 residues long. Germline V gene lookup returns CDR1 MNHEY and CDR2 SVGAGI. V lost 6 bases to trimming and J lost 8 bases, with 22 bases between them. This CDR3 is CASSLNRNTIRGYTF. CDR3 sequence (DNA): TGTGCCAGCAGCCTCAACAGGAACACTATAAGGGGCTACACCTTC.

The CDR3 reads CASSLWTGRDTEAFF. The CDR3 DNA reads TGTGCCAGCAGCCTATGGACAGGGCGTGACACTGAAGCTTTCTTT. This chain connects TRBV6-5 to TRBJ1-1; 8 bases map to TRBD1. This CDR3 region has 15 residues. The germline V gene has CDR1 MNHEY and CDR2 SVGAGI. The trim removed 6 bases at V and 3 bases at J, leaving 9 bases unmatched.

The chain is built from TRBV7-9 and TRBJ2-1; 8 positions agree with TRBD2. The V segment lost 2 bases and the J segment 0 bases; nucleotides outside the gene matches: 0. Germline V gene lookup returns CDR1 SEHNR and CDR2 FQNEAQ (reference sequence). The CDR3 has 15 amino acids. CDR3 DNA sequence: TGTGCCAGCAGCTTAAGCGGGGGCTCCTACAATGAGCAGTTCTTC. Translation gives CASSLSGGSYNEQFF. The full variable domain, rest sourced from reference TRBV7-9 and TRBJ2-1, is DTGVSQNPRHKITKRGQNVTFRCDPISEHNRLYWYRQTLGQGPEFLTYFQNEAQLEKSRLLSDRFSAERPKGSFSTLEIQRTEQGDSAMYLCASSLSGGSYNEQFFGPGTRLTVL.

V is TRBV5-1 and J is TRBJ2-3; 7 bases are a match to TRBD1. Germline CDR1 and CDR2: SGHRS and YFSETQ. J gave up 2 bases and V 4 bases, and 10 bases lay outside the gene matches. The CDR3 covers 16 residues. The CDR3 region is CASSLGTAASTDTQYF. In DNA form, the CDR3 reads TGCGCCAGCAGCCTAGGGACAGCCGCTTCCACAGATACGCAGTATTTT.

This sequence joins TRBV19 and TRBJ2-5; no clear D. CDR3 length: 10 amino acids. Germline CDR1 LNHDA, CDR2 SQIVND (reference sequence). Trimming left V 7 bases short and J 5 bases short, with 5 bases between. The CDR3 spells CASIEETQYF. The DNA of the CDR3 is TGTGCCAGTATCGAGGAGACCCAGTACTTC.

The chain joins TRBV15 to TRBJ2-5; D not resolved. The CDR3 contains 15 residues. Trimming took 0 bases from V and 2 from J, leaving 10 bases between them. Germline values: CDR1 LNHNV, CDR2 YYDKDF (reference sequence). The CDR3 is CATSRDSSGQETQYF. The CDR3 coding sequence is TGTGCCACCAGCAGAGACTCGTCAGGACAAGAGACCCAGTACTTC. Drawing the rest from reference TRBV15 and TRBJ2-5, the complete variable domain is DAMVIQNPRYQVTQFGKPVTLSCSQTLNHNVMYWYQQKSSQAPKLLFHYYDKDFNNEADTPDNFQSRRPNTSFCFLDIRSPGLGDTAMYLCATSRDSSGQETQYFGPGTRLLVL.

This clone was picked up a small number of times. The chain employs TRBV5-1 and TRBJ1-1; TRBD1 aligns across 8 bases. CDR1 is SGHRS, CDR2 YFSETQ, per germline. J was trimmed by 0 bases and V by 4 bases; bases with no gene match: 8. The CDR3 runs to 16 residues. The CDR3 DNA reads TGCGCCAGCAGCGTCCGACAGGGGTCCTTGAACACTGAAGCTTTCTTT. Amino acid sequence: CASSVRQGSLNTEAFF.